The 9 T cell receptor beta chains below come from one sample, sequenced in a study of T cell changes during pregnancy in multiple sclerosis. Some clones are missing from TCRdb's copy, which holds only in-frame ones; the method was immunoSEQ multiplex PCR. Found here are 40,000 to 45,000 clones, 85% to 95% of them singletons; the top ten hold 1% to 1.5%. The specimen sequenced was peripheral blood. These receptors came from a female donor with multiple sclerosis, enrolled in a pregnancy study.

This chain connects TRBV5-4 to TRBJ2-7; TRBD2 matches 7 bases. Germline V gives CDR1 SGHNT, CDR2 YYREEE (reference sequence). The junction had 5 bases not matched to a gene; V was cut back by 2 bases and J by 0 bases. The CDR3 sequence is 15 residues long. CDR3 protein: CASSFGASGSYEQYF. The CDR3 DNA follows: TGTGCCAGCAGCTTTGGGGCTAGCGGCTCCTACGAGCAGTACTTC.

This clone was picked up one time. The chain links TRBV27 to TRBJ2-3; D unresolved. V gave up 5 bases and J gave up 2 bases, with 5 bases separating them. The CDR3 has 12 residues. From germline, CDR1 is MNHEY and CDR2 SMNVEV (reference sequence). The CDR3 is CASSPYTDTQYF. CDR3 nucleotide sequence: TGTGCCAGCAGTCCCTACACAGATACGCAGTATTTT.

The chain's CDR3 is CASIPSGGAGGTQYF. CDR3 bases: TGTGCCAGCATCCCGAGCGGAGGGGCAGGAGGGACCCAGTACTTC. This rearrangement joins TRBV6-5 to TRBJ2-5; D perhaps matches TRBD2 (6 bases). V was clipped by 7 bases and J by 7 bases, with 22 bases between them. The CDR3 extends over 15 amino acids. Germline loops: CDR1 MNHEY, CDR2 SVGAGI.

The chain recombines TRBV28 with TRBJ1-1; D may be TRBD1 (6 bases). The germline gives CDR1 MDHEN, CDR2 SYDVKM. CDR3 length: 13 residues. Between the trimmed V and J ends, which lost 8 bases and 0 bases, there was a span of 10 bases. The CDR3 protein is CASQQGLNTEAFF. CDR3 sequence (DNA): TGTGCCAGCCAACAGGGCTTGAACACTGAAGCTTTCTTT.

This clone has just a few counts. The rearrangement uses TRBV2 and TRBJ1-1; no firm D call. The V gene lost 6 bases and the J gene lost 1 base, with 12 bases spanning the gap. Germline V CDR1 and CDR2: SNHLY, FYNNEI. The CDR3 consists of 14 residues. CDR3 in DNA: TGTGCCAGCAGAACAGATTTCCGGAACACTGAAGCTTTCTTT. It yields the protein CASRTDFRNTEAFF. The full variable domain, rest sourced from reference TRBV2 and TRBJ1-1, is EPEVTQTPSHQVTQMGQEVILRCVPISNHLYFYWYRQILGQKVEFLVSFYNNEISEKSEIFDDQFSVERPDGSNFTLKIRSTKLEDSAMYFCASRTDFRNTEAFFGQGTRLTVV.

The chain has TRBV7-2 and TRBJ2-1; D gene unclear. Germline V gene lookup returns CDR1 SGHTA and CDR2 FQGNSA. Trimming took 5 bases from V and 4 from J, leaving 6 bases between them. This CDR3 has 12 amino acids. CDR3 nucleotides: TGTGCCAGCAGCCTCCCTTACAATGAGCAGTTCTTC. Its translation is CASSLPYNEQFF.

The CDR3 region is CASSQTGRDILMCNYGYTF. DNA of the CDR3: TGCGCCAGCAGTCAAACGGGTCGGGACATCCTAATGTGTAACTATGGCTACACCTTC. The chain is built from TRBV23-1 and TRBJ1-2, with D possibly being TRBD1 (6 bases). TRBV23-1 is marked as an open reading frame, function uncertain. With 2 bases removed from V and 1 base from J, the gap between germline ends came to 23 bases. The CDR3 covers 19 residues.

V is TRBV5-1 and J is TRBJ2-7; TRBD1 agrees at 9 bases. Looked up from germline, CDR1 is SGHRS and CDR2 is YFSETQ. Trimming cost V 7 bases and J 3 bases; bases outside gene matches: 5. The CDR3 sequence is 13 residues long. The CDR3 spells CASGTGQGYEQYF. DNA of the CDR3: TGCGCCAGCGGCACGGGACAGGGCTACGAGCAGTACTTC.

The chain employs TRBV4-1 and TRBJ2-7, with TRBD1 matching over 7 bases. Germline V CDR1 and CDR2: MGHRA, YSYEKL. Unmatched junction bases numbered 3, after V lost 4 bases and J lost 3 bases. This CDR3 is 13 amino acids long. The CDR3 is CASSLRQGYEQYF. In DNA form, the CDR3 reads TGCGCCAGCAGCCTTCGACAGGGCTACGAGCAGTACTTC.